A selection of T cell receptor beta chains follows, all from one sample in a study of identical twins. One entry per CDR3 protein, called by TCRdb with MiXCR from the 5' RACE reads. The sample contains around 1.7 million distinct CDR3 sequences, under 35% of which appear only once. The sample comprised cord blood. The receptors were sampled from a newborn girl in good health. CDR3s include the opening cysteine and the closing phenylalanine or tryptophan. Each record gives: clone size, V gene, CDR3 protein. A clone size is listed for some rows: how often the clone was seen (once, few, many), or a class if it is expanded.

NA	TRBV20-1	CSARDIGTTAKNIQYF
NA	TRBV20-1	CSARGPRGLGADTQYF
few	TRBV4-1	CASSQVFRKAYNEQFF
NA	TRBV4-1	CASSQTPGQGFYNEQFF
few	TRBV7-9	CASSLGLGGDTQYF
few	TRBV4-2	CASSQVGLASYEQYF
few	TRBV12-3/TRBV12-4	CASSFLGQGPYGYTF
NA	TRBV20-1	CSARTSRTYEQYF
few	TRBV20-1	CSARTSVYNEQFF
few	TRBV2	CASSAAGKTEAFF
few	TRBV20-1	CSAGTRGETQYF
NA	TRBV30	CAWSKGPYEQYF
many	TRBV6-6	CASSYGREQFF
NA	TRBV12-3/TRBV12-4	CASRQGALSYGYTF
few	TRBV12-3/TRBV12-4	CASSAQGAQNYGYTF
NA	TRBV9	CASSVAGQNTDTQYF